This T cell receptor (beta chain) was recovered during a study of PD-1 blockade in classical Hodgkin lymphoma. CDR3 length equals 14 residues. The V gene end was trimmed by 5 bases and the J gene end by 3 bases; junction bases not matched to a gene: 6. From germline, CDR1 is SGHNT and CDR2 YYREEE (reference sequence). Study-wide points: Healthy donors were reported to have higher baseline TCR diversity than newly diagnosed patients.

The time point: cycle 4 day 1 (C4D1), after 6 weeks of nivolumab. Each patient experienced a relapse that followed autologous stem cell transplantation, and brentuximab vedotin exposure varied. Complete response, partial response or progressive disease made up the best responses. The assay was immunoSEQ multiplex PCR, and TCRdb's table has in-frame clones only and misses some. The sample records about 28,000 clones, roughly 78% being singletons. On this clone itself: What it recognizes is unknown.

The chain has TRBV5-4 and TRBJ2-7; 9 bases align to TRBD2. The material sequenced was peripheral blood mononuclear cells (PBMCs), taken before the fourth cycle of nivolumab. This clonotype was obtained from a human donor with classical Hodgkin lymphoma. In nucleotides, the CDR3 is TGTGCCAGCAGTCGACTAGCGGAGGACTACGAGCAGTACTTC. Translated, it gives CASSRLAEDYEQYF.